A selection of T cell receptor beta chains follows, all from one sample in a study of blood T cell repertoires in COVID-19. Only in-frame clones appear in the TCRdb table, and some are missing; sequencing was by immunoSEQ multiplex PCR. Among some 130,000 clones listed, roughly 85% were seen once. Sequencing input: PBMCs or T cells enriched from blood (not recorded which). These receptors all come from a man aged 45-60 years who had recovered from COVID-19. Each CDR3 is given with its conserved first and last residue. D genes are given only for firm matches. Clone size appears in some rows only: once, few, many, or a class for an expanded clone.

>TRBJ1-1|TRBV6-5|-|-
TGTGCCAGCAGGGACAGTACCAACACTGAAGCTTTCTTT
CASRDSTNTEAFF
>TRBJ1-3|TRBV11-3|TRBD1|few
TGTGCCAGCAGCCAGACAGGGGGGACGGACACCATATATTTT
CASSQTGGTDTIYF
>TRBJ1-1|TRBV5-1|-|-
TGCGCCAGCAGCTTGCCGAGGACACTGAACACTGAAGCTTTCTTT
CASSLPRTLNTEAFF
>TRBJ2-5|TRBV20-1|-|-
TGCAGTGCTAGAGCTGAGACCCAGTACTTC
CSARAETQYF
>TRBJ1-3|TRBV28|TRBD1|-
TGTGCCAGCAGTCCCATTGGGGACAGGGGACCCTTCTCTGGAAACACCATATATTTT
CASSPIGDRGPFSGNTIYF
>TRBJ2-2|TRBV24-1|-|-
TGTGCCACCAGTGATTACAGGAACACCGGGGAGCTGTTTTTT
CATSDYRNTGELFF
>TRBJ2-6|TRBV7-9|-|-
TGTGCCAGCAGCTTAGATTCGGGATCTGGGGCCAACGTCCTGACTTTC
CASSLDSGSGANVLTF
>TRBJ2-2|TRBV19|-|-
TGTGCCAGTAGTATACTATTGGGATTGGAGGTCGGGGAGCTGTTTTTT
CASSILLGLEVGELFF
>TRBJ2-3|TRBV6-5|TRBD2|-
TGTGCCAGCAGTTACCGGCTAGCGGGAGGCGTAGATACGCAGTATTTT
CASSYRLAGGVDTQYF
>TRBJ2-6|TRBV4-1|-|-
TGCGCCAGCAGTCAACAGGGCTCTGGGGCCAACGTCCTGACTTTC
CASSQQGSGANVLTF
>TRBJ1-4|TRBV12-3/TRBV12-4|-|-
TGTGCCAGCAGTTTGACAGAACATGAAAAACTGTTTTTT
CASSLTEHEKLFF
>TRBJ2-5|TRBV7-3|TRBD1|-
TGTGCCAGCAGCCGCAACAAAGGGACAGGAGAGACCCAGTACTTC
CASSRNKGTGETQYF
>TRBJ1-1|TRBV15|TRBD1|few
TGTGCCACCAGCACGGGACAGGGTAGAACTGAAGCTTTCTTT
CATSTGQGRTEAFF
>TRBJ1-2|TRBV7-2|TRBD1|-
TGTGCCGTCCTTACAGGGGGACAGTCGTCCTATGGCTACACCTTC
CAVLTGGQSSYGYTF
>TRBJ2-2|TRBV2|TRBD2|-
TGTGCCAGCAGACCATTACTAGCGGGACGTTTGGGCACCGGGGAGCTGTTTTTT
CASRPLLAGRLGTGELFF
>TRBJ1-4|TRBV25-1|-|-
TGTGCCAGCAGGCAGGCAGCCAATGAAAAACTGTTTTTT
CASRQAANEKLFF
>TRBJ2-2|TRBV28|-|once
TGTGCCAGCAGTTTATGGCAGGGGGGAAACACCGGGGAGCTGTTTTTT
CASSLWQGGNTGELFF
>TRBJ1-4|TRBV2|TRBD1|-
TGTGCCAGCAGGGAACCCGGGACAGGGGATGAAAAACTGTTTTTT
CASREPGTGDEKLFF
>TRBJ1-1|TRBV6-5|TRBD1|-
TGTGCCAGCAGTTACCAAGGGGGCTACACTGAAGCTTTCTTT
CASSYQGGYTEAFF
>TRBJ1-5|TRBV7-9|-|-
TGTGCCAGCAGCTTAGGGGAGCAGCCCCAGCATTTT
CASSLGEQPQHF
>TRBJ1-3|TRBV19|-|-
TGTGCCAGTAGCCACCAACGGGGCTCTGGAAACACCATATATTTT
CASSHQRGSGNTIYF
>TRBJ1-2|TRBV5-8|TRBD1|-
TGTGCCAGCAGGCTGCCGGGACAGGGCTATGGCTACACCTTC
CASRLPGQGYGYTF
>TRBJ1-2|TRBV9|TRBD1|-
TGTGCCAGCAGACAGGGGATGGCAGGGGGCTACACCTTC
CASRQGMAGGYTF
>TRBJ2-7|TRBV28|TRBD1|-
TGTGCCAGCAGCCTACTCGGGACAGGGCCCTACGAGCAGTACTTC
CASSLLGTGPYEQYF
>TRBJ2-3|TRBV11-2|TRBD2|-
TGTGCCAGCAGCTCCCCCCGCCTAGCGGGAGCAGATACGCAGTATTTT
CASSSPRLAGADTQYF
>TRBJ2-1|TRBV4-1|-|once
TGCGCCAGCAGCCAGTACATGGCCAATGAGCAGTTCTTC
CASSQYMANEQFF
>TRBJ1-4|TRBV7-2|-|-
TGTGCCAGCAGCCCTACGGTAGCAACTAATGAAAAACTGTTTTTT
CASSPTVATNEKLFF
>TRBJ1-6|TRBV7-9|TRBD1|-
TGTGCCAGCAGCCCACTATCTGGAATCCGGGACAGGGGAAATTCACCCCTCCACTTT
CASSPLSGIRDRGNSPLHF
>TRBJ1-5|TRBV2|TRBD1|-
TGTGCCAGCAGTTTCGACAGGGACTATCAGCCCCAGCATTTT
CASSFDRDYQPQHF
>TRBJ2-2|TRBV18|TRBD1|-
TGTGCCAGCTCACCACCACAGGGGGCGGCTAGACGGGAGCTGTTTTTT
CASSPPQGAARRELFF
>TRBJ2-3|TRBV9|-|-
TGTGCCAGCAGCGTAGCCTTAACAGATACGCAGTATTTT
CASSVALTDTQYF
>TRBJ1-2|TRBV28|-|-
TGTGCCAGCAGTTTACCCGCGGCGGGGGGAGCGGGCTACACCTTC
CASSLPAAGGAGYTF
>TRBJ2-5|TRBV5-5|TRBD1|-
TGTGCCAGCAGCTTGGCGATTTTACAGGGGATGGAGACCCAGTACTTC
CASSLAILQGMETQYF
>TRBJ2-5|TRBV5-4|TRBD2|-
TGTGCCAGCAGCCGGACTAGCGGGGACCAAGAGACCCAGTACTTC
CASSRTSGDQETQYF
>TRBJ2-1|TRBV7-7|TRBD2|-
TGTGCCAGCAGCCAAAACTTACTAGCGGCCAATGAGCAGTTCTTC
CASSQNLLAANEQFF
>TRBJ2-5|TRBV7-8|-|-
TGTGCCAGCAGCTTCAGGGAATTCCGTAGGGAGACCCAGTACTTC
CASSFREFRRETQYF
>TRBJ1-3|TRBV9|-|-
TGTGCCAGCAGCGTACGAAATGAGAGAAACACCATATATTTT
CASSVRNERNTIYF
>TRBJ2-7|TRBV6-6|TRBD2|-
TGTGCCAGCAGTCGGCGGGAGGCATCCTACGAGCAGTACTTC
CASSRREASYEQYF
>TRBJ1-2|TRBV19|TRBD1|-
TGTGCCAGTAGCACCCAAGCCGGGACAGCTAACTATGGCTACACCTTC
CASSTQAGTANYGYTF
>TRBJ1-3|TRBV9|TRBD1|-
TGTGCCAGCAGCGTCGGGACAGGGAGAAACACCATATATTTT
CASSVGTGRNTIYF
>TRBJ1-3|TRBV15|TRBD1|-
TGTGCCACCAGCACGGGAGACAGGGGTGTTGGAAACACCATATATTTT
CATSTGDRGVGNTIYF
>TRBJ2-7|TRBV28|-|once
TGTGCCAGCAGTCGGCAGGGGACCTACGAGCAGTACTTC
CASSRQGTYEQYF
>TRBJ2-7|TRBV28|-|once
TGTGCCAGCAGTCCTCACGCACGTAGCTACTACGAGCAGTACTTC
CASSPHARSYYEQYF
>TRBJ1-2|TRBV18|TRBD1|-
TGTGCCAGCTCACCACCCTCGACAGGGGACTATGGCTACACCTTC
CASSPPSTGDYGYTF
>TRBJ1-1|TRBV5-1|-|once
TGCGCCAGCAGCCGATCGACTTCGGGGCCGGGGGACACTGAAGCTTTCTTT
CASSRSTSGPGDTEAFF
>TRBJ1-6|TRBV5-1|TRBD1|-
TGCGCCACGACCAGGGGGAAAGACTCACCCCTCCACTTT
CATTRGKDSPLHF
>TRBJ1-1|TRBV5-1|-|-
TGCGCCAGCAGCTCCGCGGGATACACTGAAGCTTTCTTT
CASSSAGYTEAFF
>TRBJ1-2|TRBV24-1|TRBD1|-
TGTGCCACCAGTGATCCAAACCCGCAGACAGGGGGGACGCACTATGGCTACACCTTC
CATSDPNPQTGGTHYGYTF
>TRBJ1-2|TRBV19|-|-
TGTGCCAGTAGTACCAATTCGCCAGCTAACTATGGCTACACCTTC
CASSTNSPANYGYTF
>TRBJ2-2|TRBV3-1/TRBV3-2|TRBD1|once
TGTGCCAGCAGCTTCGGGACAGGGATCGGCACCGGGGAGCTGTTTTTT
CASSFGTGIGTGELFF
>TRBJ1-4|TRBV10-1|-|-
TGCGCCAGCAGTGTTTCTGGCGGTGAAAAACTGTTTTTT
CASSVSGGEKLFF
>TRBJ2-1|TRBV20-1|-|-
TGCAGTGCTAGTTCGGCTAGCGTGGCAAACAATGAGCAGTTCTTC
CSASSASVANNEQFF
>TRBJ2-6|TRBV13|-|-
TGTGCCAGCAGCTTAGGCTTCGGGATCTCTGGGGCCAACGTCCTGACTTTC
CASSLGFGISGANVLTF
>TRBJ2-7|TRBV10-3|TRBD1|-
TGTGCCATCAGTGTTGGGACAGGGGTCGAGCAGTACTTC
CAISVGTGVEQYF
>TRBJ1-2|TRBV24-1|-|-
TGTGCCACCAGTGATTTCTCCTATGGCTACACCTTC
CATSDFSYGYTF
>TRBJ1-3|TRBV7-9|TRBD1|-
TGTGCCAGCAGCACGGCACAGGGGGCGAGGGGAAACACCATATATTTT
CASSTAQGARGNTIYF